This T cell receptor (beta chain) was recorded in a study of T cell clones after liver transplantation. Study at large: A pre-transplant mixed lymphocyte reaction with TCRbeta sequencing defined graft-donor-reactive clones followed in post-transplant blood.

Trimming removed 5 bases from V and 4 bases from J, with 12 bases in between. The CDR3 totals 14 residues. Germline CDR1 is MNHNY and CDR2 is SVGAGI (reference sequence). Concerning this clone: What it recognizes is unknown.

Study-wide results and caveats: Migration into the graft, not deletion, may explain lost graft donor-reactive T cells. Conclusions were preliminary, with small, heterogeneous patient groups.

Generated by immunoSEQ multiplex PCR, the TCRdb table keeps only in-frame clones and is missing some. The sample has about 68,000 clones; 85% to 95% are singletons. Thawed unstimulated PBMCs were FACS-sorted by CD3, CD4 and CD8 into two populations. This chain links TRBV6-6 with TRBJ1-3; D remains ambiguous. The specimen comprised CD4+ T cells from blood, sampled approximately 26 months after liver transplant. The sequence derives from a human patient who received a liver transplant. Some of the T cells may derive from the graft donor. CDR3 in amino acids: CASSKSDAGNTIYF. CDR3 coding DNA: TGTGCCAGCAGTAAGTCCGACGCAGGAAACACCATATATTTT.